This T cell receptor (beta chain) was found in a study of blood T cell repertoires in COVID-19. Study-level information: Spain, Italy and the United States supplied samples that represented acute and convalescent COVID-19. PBMCs, B-cell-depleted T cells, or T cells provided the cDNA or gDNA that made up the material.

Trimming cost V 5 bases and J 9 bases, with 17 bases left between them. Germline V gene data show CDR1 as SGHTA and CDR2 as FQGTGA. The CDR3 sequence is 14 residues long. Generated by immunoSEQ multiplex PCR, the TCRdb table keeps only in-frame clones and is missing some. The sample lists just under 30,000 clones, about 86% seen once, with nearly 25% in the top ten. The sample consisted of peripheral blood. The chain recombines TRBV7-3 with TRBJ2-1; D is perhaps TRBD2 (6 bases). The source is a human donor with active COVID-19. The donor label of this sample is uncertain. CDR3 sequence (DNA): TGTGCCAGCAGCCTGACACCGGGACTTGGTGAGCAGTTCTTC. Amino acids: CASSLTPGLGEQFF.